This entry is about one TCR beta chain. The antigen is unknown. TCRdb's copy holds only in-frame clones and misses some; the assay was immunoSEQ multiplex PCR. The sample carries 130,000 to 150,000 clones, around 90% recorded once. The data were obtained in a study of T cell responses to AZD1222 COVID-19 vaccine. Findings and caveats of the study: There were repertoire samples only from the period after the peak T cell response. Among the donors, most were white British and more were female, and clonal diversity was possibly underestimated.

CDR1 SGHRS and CDR2 YFSETQ come from the germline V gene. V lost 2 bases and J 0 bases, leaving 9 bases between the germline ends. The CDR3 consists of 15 residues. This TCR derives from an adult who received the MenACWY meningococcal vaccine as a control. This chain uses TRBV5-1 with TRBJ1-3; a possible D gene is TRBD1 (6 bases). This material consisted of peripheral blood, taken 28 days after the second dose of the MenACWY control vaccine. CDR3 loop: CASSFTGLSGNTIYF. The CDR3 region has the DNA TGCGCCAGCAGCTTTACAGGGCTCTCTGGAAACACCATATATTTT.